The clone carrying this TCR beta chain was seen ten or more times. The data originate from a study of T cells in Graves' hyperthyroidism and ophthalmopathy. Authors of the study amplified TCR beta CDR3 regions from RNA transcripts. The primer set for the first-round RT-PCR of the TCR CDR3 was HTBI. MiXCR, run by TCRdb on the multiplex PCR reads, gives a single entry per CDR3 protein. The table records hundreds of thousands of distinct CDR3 sequences, nearly 15% of them present only once. Clinical symptoms, serum thyroxine, TRAb, thyroid ultrasound and orbital computed tomography informed diagnoses. CDR3 length: 15 amino acids. CDR1 and CDR2 (germline): MNHNS, SASEGT. V dropped 5 bases and J dropped 2 bases, with 16 bases sitting between them.

Material for sequencing was blood. The sequence was obtained from a woman aged 55-70 years with Graves' ophthalmopathy. The gene calls are TRBV6-1 and TRBJ2-7; D may match TRBD1 or TRBD2 (5 bases each). CDR3 amino acids: CASSNLGVGTYEQYF. The CDR3 coding sequence is TGTGCCAGCAGTAACCTGGGGGTTGGCACCTACGAGCAGTACTTC.